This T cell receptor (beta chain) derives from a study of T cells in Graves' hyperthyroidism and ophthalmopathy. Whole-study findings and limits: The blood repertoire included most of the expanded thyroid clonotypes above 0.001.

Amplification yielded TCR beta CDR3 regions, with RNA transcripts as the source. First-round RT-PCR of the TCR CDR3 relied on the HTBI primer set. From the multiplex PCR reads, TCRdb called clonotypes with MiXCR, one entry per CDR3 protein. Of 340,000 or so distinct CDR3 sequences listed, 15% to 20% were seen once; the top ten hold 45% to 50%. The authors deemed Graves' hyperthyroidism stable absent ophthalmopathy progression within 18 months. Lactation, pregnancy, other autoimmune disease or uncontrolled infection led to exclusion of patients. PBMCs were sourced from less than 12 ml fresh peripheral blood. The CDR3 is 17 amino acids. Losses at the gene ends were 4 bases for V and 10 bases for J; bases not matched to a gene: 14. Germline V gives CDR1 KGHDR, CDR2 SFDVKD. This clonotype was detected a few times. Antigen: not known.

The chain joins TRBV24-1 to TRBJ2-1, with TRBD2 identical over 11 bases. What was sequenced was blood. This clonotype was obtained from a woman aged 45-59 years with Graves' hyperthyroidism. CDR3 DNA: TGTGCCACCAGTGAATCATCCGGGACTAGCGGTCGTCGGGAGCAGTTCTTC. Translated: CATSESSGTSGRREQFF.